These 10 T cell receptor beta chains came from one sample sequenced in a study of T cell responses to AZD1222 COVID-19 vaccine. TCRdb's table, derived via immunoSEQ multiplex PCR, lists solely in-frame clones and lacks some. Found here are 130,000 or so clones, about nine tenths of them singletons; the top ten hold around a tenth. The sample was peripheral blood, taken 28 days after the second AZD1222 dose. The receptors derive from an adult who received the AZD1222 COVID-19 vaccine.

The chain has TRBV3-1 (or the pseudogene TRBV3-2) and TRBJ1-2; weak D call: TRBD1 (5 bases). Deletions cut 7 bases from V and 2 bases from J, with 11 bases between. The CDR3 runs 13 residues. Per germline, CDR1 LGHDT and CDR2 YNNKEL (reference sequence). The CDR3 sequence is CASNQEGNYGYTF. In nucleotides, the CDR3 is TGTGCCAGCAACCAGGAGGGGAACTATGGCTACACCTTC.

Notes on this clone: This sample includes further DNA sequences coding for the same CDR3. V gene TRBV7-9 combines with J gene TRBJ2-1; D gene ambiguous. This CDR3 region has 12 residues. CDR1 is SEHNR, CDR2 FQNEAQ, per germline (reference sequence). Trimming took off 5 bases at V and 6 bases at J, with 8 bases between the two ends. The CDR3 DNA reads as TGTGCCAGCAGCCCCCCGGGCAATGAGCAGTTCTTC. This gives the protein CASSPPGNEQFF.

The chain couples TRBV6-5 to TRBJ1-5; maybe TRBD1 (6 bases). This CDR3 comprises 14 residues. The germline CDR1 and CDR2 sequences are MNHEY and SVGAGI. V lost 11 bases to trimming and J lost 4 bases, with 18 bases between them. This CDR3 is CAVRVGGANQPQHF. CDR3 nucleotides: TGTGCCGTAAGGGTCGGGGGGGCAAATCAGCCCCAGCATTTT.

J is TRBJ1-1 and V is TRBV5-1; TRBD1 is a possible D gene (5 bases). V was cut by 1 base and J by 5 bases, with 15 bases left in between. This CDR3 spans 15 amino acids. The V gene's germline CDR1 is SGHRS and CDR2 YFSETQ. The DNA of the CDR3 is TGCGCCAGCAGCTTGTTTCAGGGAATGGGAACTGAAGCTTTCTTT. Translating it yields CASSLFQGMGTEAFF.

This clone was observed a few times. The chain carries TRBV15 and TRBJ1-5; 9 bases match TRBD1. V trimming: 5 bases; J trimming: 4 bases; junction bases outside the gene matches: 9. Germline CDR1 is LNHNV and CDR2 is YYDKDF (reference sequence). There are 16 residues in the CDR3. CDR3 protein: CATSPRGQGRNQPQHF. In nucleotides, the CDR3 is TGTGCCACCAGCCCCAGGGGACAGGGAAGGAATCAGCCCCAGCATTTT.

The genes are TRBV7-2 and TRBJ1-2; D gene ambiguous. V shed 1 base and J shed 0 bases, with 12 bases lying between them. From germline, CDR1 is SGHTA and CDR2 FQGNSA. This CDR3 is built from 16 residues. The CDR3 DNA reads TGTGCCAGCAGCTTAGATGTGCAGGTCCCTAACTATGGCTACACCTTC. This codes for CASSLDVQVPNYGYTF.

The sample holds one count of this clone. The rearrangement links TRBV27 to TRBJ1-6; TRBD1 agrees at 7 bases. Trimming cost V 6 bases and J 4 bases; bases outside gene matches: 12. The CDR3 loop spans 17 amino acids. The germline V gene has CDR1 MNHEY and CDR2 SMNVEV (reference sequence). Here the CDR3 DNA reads TGTGCCAGCAGCCCCCGCACAGGGGATGGGTATAATTCACCCCTCCACTTT. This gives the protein CASSPRTGDGYNSPLHF.

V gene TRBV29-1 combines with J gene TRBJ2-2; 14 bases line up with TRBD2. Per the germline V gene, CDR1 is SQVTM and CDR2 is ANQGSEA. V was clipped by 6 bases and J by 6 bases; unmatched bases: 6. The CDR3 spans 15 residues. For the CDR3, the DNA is TGCAGCGTAGGACCGGGACTAGCGGGAGCCGGGGAGCTGTTTTTT. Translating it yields CSVGPGLAGAGELFF.

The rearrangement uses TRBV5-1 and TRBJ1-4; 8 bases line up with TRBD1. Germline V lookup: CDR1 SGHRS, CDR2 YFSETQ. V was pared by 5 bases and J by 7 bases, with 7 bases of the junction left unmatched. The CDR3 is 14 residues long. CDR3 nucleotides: TGCGCCAGCAGGTTGACAGGGGCTCGTGAAAAACTGTTTTTT. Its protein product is CASRLTGAREKLFF.

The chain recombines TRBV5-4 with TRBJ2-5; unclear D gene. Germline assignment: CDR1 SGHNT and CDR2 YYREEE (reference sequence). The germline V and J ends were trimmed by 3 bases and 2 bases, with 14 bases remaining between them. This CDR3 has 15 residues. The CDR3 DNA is TGTGCCAGCAGCTCGATGGCGCAGCTACAAGAGACCCAGTACTTC. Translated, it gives CASSSMAQLQETQYF.